This entry features one T cell receptor (beta chain) sequence. The antigen is not known. Generated by immunoSEQ multiplex PCR, the TCRdb table keeps only in-frame clones and is missing some. Of some 190,000 clones listed, about nine tenths are singletons. This sample is drawn from a study of cytomegalovirus exposure and HLA in healthy donors. The germline gives CDR1 SGHKS, CDR2 YYEKEE (reference sequence). The CDR3 extends over 18 amino acids. V shed 2 bases and J 9 bases; nucleotides not matched to a gene: 16. Study-level findings and limits: Cytomegalovirus association was assigned to about 180 TCR beta chains. A classifier reportedly called cytomegalovirus status with high sensitivity and specificity.

The J gene is TRBJ2-1, the V gene TRBV5-5, with 11 bases matching TRBD1. This sequence was found in a man aged 30-40 years in good health and CMV-seropositive. Sample: PBMCs. CDR3 residues: CASSFRTGGLAGGSEQFF. CDR3 nucleotides: TGTGCCAGCAGCTTTAGGACAGGGGGCTTGGCGGGAGGATCTGAGCAGTTCTTC.